A few counts support the clone carrying this T cell receptor (beta chain). The antigen is unknown. The record originates from a study of T-cell reconstitution after alpha-beta-depleted transplantation in children. Study-level results: Most T-cell counts and diversity one year after the transplant came from T cells that were newly produced.

Germline V gene sequence: CDR1 SGHVS, CDR2 FQNEAQ. The CDR3 has 15 residues. V lost 0 bases and J 4 bases, leaving 12 bases between the germline ends. Preparation of the TCRbeta library involved a method that used unique molecular identifiers. TCRdb called the PCR reads again in MiXCR, with one record for every CDR3 protein. The sample comprises some 300,000 distinct CDR3 sequences, 6.5% to 9% of which are singletons, and around 9.8% rests with the top ten. The specimen comprised peripheral blood, sampled 360 days after TCRalphabeta/CD19-depleted stem cell transplant. The chain employs TRBV7-8 and TRBJ1-2; D is possibly TRBD1 (6 bases). The receptor's source is a female patient aged 2-9 years who had a stem cell transplant for Fanconi anemia, so the T cells may come from the graft donor. The CDR3 sequence is CASSLARDRPYGYTF. Written as DNA, the CDR3 is TGTGCCAGCAGCTTAGCGCGCGACAGGCCCTATGGCTACACCTTC. The full variable domain, with the rest looked up from reference TRBV7-8 and TRBJ1-2, is GAGVSQSPRYKVAKRGQDVALRCDPISGHVSLFWYQQALGQGPEFLTYFQNEAQLDKSGLPSDRFFAERPEGSVSTLKIQRTQQEDSAVYLCASSLARDRPYGYTFGSGTRLTVV.